This T cell receptor beta chain appears in the sequencing data of a study of blood T cell repertoires in COVID-19. In the study overall: Samples of COVID-19 (acute and convalescent) were obtained from the United States, Italy and Spain. In each case, the material was cDNA or gDNA derived from T cells, B-cell-depleted T cells, or PBMCs.

The CDR3 consists of 16 residues. Trimming pared 4 bases from V and 4 bases from J, leaving 14 bases between. Germline V gene sequence: CDR1 SGHDN, CDR2 FVKESK. In the authors' workflow: Researchers report that nucleated cell counts were estimated from reference gene primer amplification. Assay: immunoSEQ multiplex PCR; the TCRdb copy retains only in-frame clones and omits some. The V and J calls and clone size were taken over from that table, and D and trimming were inferred from the DNA. The sample includes hundreds of thousands of clones, about nine tenths of them seen just once. The receptor's source is a young woman with active or convalescent COVID-19. Sequencing was done on a sample of peripheral blood. The chain employs TRBV14 and TRBJ1-6, with a possible D match to TRBD1 (5 bases). The CDR3 region is CASSPGGGIYNSPLHF. The CDR3 DNA is TGTGCCAGCAGCCCGGGGGGTGGAATTTATAATTCACCCCTCCACTTT. Full variable domain (missing parts from reference TRBV14 and TRBJ1-6): EAGVTQFPSHSVIEKGQTVTLRCDPISGHDNLYWYRRVMGKEIKFLLHFVKESKQDESGMPNNRFLAERTGGTYSTLKVQPAELEDSGVYFCASSPGGGIYNSPLHFGNGTRLTVT.